This T cell receptor (beta chain) appears in the sequencing data of a study of beta chain features in type 1 diabetes. Study summary: Patients were similar to healthy donors in age and gender (as well as in cell yields). Sorted cells examined across all samples numbered 85 million to 130 million.

Every bit of the isolated RNA underwent reverse transcription, so sequencing read expressed TCRB transcripts. For naive, central memory and regulatory T cell samples, reads averaged roughly 3.7 million. TCRdb's copy holds only in-frame clones and misses some; the assay was immunoSEQ multiplex PCR. Among 300,000 to 450,000 clones listed, about 18% were seen once. Via CD45RO/CCR7/CD25/CD127/CD95/CD27, cells of the CD4+ naive, central memory, regulatory and stem cell-like memory subsets were sorted. V lost 0 bases to trimming and J lost 10 bases; unmatched junction nucleotides: 5. This CDR3 contains 14 residues. Germline CDR1 is SGHRS and CDR2 is YFSETQ.

The J gene is TRBJ1-1, the V gene TRBV5-1; TRBD1 aligns across 11 bases. Sequenced material: naive CD4+ T cells from blood. The source is a woman between 18 and 29 years old in good health. The CDR3 loop reads CASSLDGQGARAFF. CDR3 DNA sequence: TGCGCCAGCAGCTTGGACGGACAGGGGGCGCGAGCTTTCTTT. Using reference TRBV5-1 and TRBJ1-1 for the parts outside the CDR3, the full variable domain is KAGVTQTPRYLIKTRGQQVTLSCSPISGHRSVSWYQQTPGQGLQFLFEYFSETQRNKGNFPGRFSGRQFSNSRSEMNVSTLELGDSALYLCASSLDGQGARAFFGQGTRLTVV.